The TCR beta chain described here comes from a study of blood T cell repertoires in COVID-19. As for the study in general: Italy, Spain and the United States were the sources of the convalescent and acute COVID-19 samples. In each case, the material was cDNA or gDNA derived from T cells, B-cell-depleted T cells, or PBMCs.

In the authors' workflow: Nucleated cell number was recorded as an estimate derived from reference gene primer amplification. Profiled with immunoSEQ multiplex PCR; TCRdb holds only in-frame clones, not every one. Clonal size and the V and J genes are those of that table, whereas D and trimming came from the DNA. The sample lists around 100,000 clones, approximately 84% occurring once. Trimming shortened V by 3 bases and J by 4 bases, and 9 bases separated the two germline ends. CDR1 MNHEY and CDR2 SMNVEV come from the germline V gene (reference sequence). The CDR3 totals 13 residues. This clonotype was sampled from a human donor in a cohort sampled during active COVID-19. The specimen was peripheral blood. The chain recombines TRBV27 with TRBJ1-2; D possibly corresponds to TRBD1 (6 bases). The CDR3 is CASSLRGSYGYTF. The CDR3 region has the DNA TGTGCCAGCAGTTTGAGGGGGAGCTATGGCTACACCTTC.